The entry that follows covers one TCR beta chain sequence. Its specific antigen is unknown. Per-base quality was not reported, and no clone a single base away is much larger than it. TCRbeta CDR3 regions were amplified from genomic DNA using the immunoSEQ Assay, a bias-controlled multiplex PCR. From the authors' description of their analysis: The number of nucleated cells in each sample was estimated from the amplification of reference gene primers within the assay. To quantify the absolute abundance of each unique TCRbeta CDR3 rearrangement, sequence reads were collapsed and filtered. For each sample, productive Simpson clonality was calculated as the square root of Simpson's diversity index across productive rearrangements. TCRdb took over this immuneACCESS table, retaining in-frame rearrangements with V and J assigned. Such tables are incomplete; in checked studies, under half of the missing clones stem from an unresolved V gene, and the remainder is unexplained. The V and J calls and the clone size are those of that table, but D and trimming were determined from the DNA. The sample table holds 150,000 to 200,000 clones, of which nearly 90% were seen once. Roughly a fifth of the sample is held by the ten biggest clonotypes.

This sample was included in a study of blood T cell repertoires in COVID-19 (dated by TCRdb to the early 2020s). In terms of the full investigation: Samples from collaborators originated in the United States, Italy and Spain and spanned both the acute and convalescent phases of COVID-19. Where available, HLA class I and class II types were taken from metadata supplied by the sample provider and were not determined by assay-based typing. A freely available public database, intended as a resource for researchers studying the immune response to SARS-CoV-2, is where the repertoires were released. A de-identified subject ID, COVID-19 status, age in years and sex were almost always included in the sample metadata. The samples were drawn from the first 160 participants of the ongoing ImmuneRACE study and from over 950 subjects provided by 6 global collaborators. The material from the prospective study consisted of cDNA or gDNA derived from T cells, B-cell-depleted T cells, or PBMCs. Subjects who had been exposed to COVID-19, were actively infected with it, or had recovered from it provided the deeply sampled blood TCRbeta repertoires that made up the dataset. Study-level results and caveats: The quantity of clinical and demographic metadata differed by source and by participant and was supplied without curation.

V and J are trimmed by 7 bases and 8 bases, and the gene matches miss 5 bases of the junction. The CDR3 holds 11 amino acids from the cysteine to the phenylalanine. Only CDR3 DNA is held: 33 bases, read in frame from base 1. CDR1 SQVTM and CDR2 ANQGSEA are derived from the germline V gene. Collaborating institutions collected whole blood in K2EDTA tubes following their own protocols. For TCRbeta analysis, collaborator samples were shipped as frozen whole blood, as isolated PBMCs, or as DNA extracted from either sample type. The clonotype was recovered from a man aged 55 to 70 with active or convalescent COVID-19. The chain is assembled from TRBV29-1 and TRBJ1-2; 9 nucleotides in the junction match TRBD1. Sequencing used peripheral blood. This receptor has the CDR3 CSAQQGAGYTF. The DNA sequence is TGCAGCGCCCAACAGGGGGCCGGCTACACCTTC.